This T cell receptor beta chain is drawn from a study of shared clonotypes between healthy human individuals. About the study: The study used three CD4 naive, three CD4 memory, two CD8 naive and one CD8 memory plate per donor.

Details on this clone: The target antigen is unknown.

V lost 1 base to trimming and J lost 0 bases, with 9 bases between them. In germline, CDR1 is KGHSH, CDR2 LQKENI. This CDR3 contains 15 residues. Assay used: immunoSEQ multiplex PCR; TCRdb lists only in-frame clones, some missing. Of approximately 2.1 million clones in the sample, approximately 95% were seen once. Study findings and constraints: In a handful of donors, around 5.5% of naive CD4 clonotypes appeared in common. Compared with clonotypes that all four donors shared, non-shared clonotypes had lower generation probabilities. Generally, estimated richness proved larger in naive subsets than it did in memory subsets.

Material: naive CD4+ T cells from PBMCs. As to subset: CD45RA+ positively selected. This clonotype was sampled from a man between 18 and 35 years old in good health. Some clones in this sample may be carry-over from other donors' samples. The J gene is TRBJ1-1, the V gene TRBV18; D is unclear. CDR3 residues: CASSPRISMNTEAFF. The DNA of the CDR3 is TGTGCCAGCTCACCACGGATTAGTATGAACACTGAAGCTTTCTTT.